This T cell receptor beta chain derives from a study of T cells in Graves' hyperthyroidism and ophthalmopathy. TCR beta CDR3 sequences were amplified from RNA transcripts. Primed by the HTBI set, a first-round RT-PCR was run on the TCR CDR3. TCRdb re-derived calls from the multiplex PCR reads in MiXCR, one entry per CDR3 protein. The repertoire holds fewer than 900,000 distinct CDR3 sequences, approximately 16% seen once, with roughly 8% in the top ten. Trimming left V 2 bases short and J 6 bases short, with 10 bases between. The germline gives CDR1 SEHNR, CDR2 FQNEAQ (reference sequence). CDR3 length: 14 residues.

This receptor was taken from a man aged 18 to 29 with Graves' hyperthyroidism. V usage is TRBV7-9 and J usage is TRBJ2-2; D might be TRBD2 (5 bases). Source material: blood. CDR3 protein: CASSLNTGAGELFF. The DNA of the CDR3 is TGTGCCAGCAGCTTAAACACCGGGGCCGGGGAGCTGTTTTTT.